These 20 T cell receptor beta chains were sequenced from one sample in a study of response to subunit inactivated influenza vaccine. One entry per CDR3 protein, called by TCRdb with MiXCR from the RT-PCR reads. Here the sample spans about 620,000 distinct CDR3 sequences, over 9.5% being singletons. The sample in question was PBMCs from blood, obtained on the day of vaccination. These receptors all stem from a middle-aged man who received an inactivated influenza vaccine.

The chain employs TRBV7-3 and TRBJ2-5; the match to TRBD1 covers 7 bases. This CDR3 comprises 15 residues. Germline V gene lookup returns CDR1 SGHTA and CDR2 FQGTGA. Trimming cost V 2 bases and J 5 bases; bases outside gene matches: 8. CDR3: CASSLGWARGETQYF. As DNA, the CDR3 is TGTGCCAGCAGCTTAGGTTGGGCCAGGGGGGAGACCCAGTACTTC.

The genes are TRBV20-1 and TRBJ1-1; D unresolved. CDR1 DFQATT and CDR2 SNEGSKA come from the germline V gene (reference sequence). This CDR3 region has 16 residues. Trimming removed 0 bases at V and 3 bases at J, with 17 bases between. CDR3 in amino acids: CSAREALGWAHTEAFF. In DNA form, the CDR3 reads TGCAGTGCTAGAGAGGCACTTGGATGGGCGCACACTGAAGCTTTCTTT.

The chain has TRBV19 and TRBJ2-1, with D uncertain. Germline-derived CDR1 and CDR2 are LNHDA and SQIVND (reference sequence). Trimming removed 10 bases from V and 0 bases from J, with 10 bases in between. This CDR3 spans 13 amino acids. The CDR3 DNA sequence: TGTGCCATCTCGGGCCCCTCCTACAATGAGCAGTTCTTC. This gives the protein CAISGPSYNEQFF.

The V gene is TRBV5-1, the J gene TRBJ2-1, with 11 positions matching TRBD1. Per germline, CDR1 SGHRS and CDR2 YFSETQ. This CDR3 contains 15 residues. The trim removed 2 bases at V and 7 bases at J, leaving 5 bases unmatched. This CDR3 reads CASSLGQGALNEQFF. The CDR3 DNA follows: TGCGCCAGCAGCTTAGGACAGGGGGCGCTGAATGAGCAGTTCTTC.

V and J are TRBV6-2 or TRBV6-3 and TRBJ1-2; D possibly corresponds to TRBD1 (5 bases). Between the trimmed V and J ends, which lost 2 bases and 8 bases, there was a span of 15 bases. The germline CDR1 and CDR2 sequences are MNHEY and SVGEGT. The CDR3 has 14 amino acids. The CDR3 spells CASSYARTKGGYTF. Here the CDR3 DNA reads TGTGCCAGCAGTTACGCCAGGACCAAGGGGGGCTACACCTTC.

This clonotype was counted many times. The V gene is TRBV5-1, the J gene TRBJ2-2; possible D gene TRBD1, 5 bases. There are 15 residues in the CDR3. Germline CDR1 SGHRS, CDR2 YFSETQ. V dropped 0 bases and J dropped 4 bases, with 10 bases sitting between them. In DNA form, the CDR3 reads TGCGCCAGCAGCTTGGTGGGGCCAGGCACCGGGGAGCTGTTTTTT. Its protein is CASSLVGPGTGELFF.

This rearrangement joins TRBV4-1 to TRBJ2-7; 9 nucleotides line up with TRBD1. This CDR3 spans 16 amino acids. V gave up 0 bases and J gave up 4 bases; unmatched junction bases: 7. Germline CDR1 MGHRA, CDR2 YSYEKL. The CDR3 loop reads CASSQDYAGTGYEQYF. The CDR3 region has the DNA TGCGCCAGCAGCCAAGATTATGCAGGGACAGGGTACGAGCAGTACTTC.

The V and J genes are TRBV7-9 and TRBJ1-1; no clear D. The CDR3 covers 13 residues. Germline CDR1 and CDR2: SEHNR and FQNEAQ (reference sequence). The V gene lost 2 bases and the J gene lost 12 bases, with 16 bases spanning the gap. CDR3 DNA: TGTGCCAGCAGCTTATTCCTGAACCACGTCCCTTTCTTT. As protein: CASSLFLNHVPFF.

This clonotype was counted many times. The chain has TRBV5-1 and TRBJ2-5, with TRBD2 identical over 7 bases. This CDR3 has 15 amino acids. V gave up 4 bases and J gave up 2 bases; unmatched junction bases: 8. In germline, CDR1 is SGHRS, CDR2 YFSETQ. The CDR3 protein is CASSTMSSGQETQYF. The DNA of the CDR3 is TGCGCCAGCAGCACCATGTCTAGCGGACAAGAGACCCAGTACTTC.

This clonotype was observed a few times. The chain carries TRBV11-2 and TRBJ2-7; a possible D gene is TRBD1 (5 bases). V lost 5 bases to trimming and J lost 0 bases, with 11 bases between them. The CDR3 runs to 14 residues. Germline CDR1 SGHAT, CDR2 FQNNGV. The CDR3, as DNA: TGTGCCAGCAGCGACCCAGGGATCTCCTACGAGCAGTACTTC. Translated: CASSDPGISYEQYF.

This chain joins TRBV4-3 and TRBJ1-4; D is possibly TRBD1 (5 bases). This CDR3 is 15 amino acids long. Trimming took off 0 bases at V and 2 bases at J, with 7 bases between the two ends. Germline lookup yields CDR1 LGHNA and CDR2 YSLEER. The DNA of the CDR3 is TGCGCCAGCAGCCAAGAGGGGGTTACTAATGAAAAACTGTTTTTT. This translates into CASSQEGVTNEKLFF.

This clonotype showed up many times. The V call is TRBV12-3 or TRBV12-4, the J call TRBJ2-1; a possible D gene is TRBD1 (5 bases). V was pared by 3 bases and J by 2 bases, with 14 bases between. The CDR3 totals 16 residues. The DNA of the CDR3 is TGTGCCAGCAGTTTGCGTGCAGGGATCACCTACAATGAGCAGTTCTTC. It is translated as CASSLRAGITYNEQFF.

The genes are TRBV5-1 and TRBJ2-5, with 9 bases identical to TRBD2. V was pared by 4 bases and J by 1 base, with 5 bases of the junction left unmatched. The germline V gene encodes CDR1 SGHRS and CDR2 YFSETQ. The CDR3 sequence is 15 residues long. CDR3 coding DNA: TGCGCCAGCAGCCCCGGGACTAGCCCCCAAGAGACCCAGTACTTC. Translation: CASSPGTSPQETQYF.

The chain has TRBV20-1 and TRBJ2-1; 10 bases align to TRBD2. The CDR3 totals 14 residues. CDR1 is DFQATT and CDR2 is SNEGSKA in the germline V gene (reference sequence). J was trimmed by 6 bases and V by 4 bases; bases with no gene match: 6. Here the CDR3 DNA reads TGCAGTGCTAATGATCTAGCGGGGGTCAATGAGCAGTTCTTC. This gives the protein CSANDLAGVNEQFF.

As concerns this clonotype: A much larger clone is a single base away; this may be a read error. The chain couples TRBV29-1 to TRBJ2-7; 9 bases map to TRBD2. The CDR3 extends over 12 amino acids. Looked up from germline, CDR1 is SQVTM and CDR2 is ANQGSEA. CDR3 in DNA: TGCACCGGCCGTAGCGGGAGCAACGAGCAGTACTTC. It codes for CTGRSGSNEQYF.

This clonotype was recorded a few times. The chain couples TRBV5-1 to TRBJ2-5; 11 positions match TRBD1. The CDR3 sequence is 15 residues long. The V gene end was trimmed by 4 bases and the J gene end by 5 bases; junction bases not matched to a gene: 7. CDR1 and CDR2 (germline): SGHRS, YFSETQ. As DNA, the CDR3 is TGCGCCAGCAGCACCGGGACAGGGGGAGGGGAGACCCAGTACTTC. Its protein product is CASSTGTGGGETQYF.

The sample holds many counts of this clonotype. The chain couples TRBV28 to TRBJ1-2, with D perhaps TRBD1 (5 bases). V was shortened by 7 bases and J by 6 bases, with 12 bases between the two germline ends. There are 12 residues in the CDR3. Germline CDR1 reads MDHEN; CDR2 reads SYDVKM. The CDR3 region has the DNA TGTGCCAGCAAACTCAGGGCCCATGGCTACACCTTC. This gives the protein CASKLRAHGYTF.

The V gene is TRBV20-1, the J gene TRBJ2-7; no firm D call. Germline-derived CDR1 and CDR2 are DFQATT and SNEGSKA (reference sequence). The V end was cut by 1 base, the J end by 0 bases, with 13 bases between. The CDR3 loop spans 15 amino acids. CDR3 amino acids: CSARVRYGVSYEQYF. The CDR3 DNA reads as TGCAGTGCTAGAGTACGGTATGGGGTCTCCTACGAGCAGTACTTC.

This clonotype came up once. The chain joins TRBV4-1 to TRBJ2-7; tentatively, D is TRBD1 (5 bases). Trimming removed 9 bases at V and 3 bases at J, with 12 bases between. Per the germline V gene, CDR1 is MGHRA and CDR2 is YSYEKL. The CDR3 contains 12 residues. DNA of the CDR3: TGCGCCAGTGCACAGGATCGCTACGAGCAGTACTTC. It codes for CASAQDRYEQYF.

The CDR3 reads CSVAGELNYGYTF. CDR3 sequence (DNA): TGCAGCGTTGCAGGCGAGCTTAACTATGGCTACACCTTC. The chain combines TRBV29-1 with TRBJ1-2; no firm D call. Germline V gene sequence: CDR1 SQVTM, CDR2 ANQGSEA. The CDR3 has 13 amino acids. V was trimmed by 4 bases and J by 1 base, leaving 10 bases between them. The entire variable domain, with the rest obtained from reference TRBV29-1 and TRBJ1-2, is as follows: SAVISQKPSRDICQRGTSLTIQCQVDSQVTMMFWYRQQPGQSLTLIATANQGSEATYESGFVIDKFPISRPNLTFSTLTVSNMSPEDSSIYLCSVAGELNYGYTFGSGTRLTVV.